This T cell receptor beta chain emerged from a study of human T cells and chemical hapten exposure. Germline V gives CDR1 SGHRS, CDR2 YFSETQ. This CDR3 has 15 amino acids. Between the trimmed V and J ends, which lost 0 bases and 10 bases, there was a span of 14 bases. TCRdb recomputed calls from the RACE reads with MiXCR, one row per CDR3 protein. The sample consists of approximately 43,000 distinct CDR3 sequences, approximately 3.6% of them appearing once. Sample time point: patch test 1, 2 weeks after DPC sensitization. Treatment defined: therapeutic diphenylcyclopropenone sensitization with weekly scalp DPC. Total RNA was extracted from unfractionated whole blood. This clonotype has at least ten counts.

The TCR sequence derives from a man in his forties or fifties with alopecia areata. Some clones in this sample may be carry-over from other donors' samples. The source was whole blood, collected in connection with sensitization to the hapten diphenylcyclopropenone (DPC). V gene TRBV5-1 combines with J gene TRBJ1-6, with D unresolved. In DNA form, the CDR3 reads TGCGCCAGCAGCTTGGAGTACGGACTAACCTCACCCCTCCACTTT. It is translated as CASSLEYGLTSPLHF.